This T cell receptor (beta chain) was captured by sequencing in a study of monozygotic twins with inflammatory bowel disease. The CDR3 spans 15 residues. After re-calling the 5' RACE reads, TCRdb lists one entry per CDR3 protein, DNA absent. This sample contains tens of thousands of distinct CDR3 sequences. This chain joins TRBV12-3 or TRBV12-4 and TRBJ2-1; TCRdb designates TRBD1, a call that cannot be tested without DNA. The sequence derives from a human donor with ulcerative colitis or Crohn's disease, or a healthy co-twin of an affected twin (not recorded which). Sequenced sample: blood. CDR3 loop: CASSPGTPPYNEQFF.